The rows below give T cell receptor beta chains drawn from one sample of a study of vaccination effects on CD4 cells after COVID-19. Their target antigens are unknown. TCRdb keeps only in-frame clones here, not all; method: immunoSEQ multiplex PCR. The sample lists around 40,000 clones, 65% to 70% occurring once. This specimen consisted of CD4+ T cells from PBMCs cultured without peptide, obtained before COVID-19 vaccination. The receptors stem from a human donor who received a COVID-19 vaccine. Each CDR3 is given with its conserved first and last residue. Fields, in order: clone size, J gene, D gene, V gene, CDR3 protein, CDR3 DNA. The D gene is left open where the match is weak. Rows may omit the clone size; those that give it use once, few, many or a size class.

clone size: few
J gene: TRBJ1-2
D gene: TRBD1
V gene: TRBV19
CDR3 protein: CASSWGQPLGGYTF
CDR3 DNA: TGTGCCAGTAGTTGGGGACAGCCGTTGGGAGGCTACACCTTC

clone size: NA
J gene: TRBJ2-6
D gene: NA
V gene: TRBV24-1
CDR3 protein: CATSDPSGTAKSGANVLTF
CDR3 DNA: TGTGCCACCAGTGATCCCTCCGGGACGGCGAAATCTGGGGCCAACGTCCTGACTTTC

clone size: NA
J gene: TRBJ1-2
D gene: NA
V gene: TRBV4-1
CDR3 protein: CASSQERAQHLEDSHGYTF
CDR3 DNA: TGCGCCAGCAGCCAAGAAAGAGCGCAACACCTGGAGGACAGCCATGGCTACACCTTC

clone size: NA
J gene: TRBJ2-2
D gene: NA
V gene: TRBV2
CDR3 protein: CASSESWVVGELFF
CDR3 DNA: TGTGCCAGCAGTGAATCATGGGTAGTGGGGGAGCTGTTTTTT

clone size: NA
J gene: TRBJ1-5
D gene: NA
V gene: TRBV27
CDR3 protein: CASSLSQSFQPQHF
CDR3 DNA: TGTGCCAGCAGTTTATCGCAATCCTTCCAGCCCCAGCATTTT

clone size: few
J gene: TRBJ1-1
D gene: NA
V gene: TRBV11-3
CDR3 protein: CASSPSGGGEAFF
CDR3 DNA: TGTGCCAGCAGCCCCAGTGGGGGTGGTGAAGCTTTCTTT

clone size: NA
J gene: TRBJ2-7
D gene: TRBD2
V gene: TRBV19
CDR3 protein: CASSTRFVREVLSYEQYF
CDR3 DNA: TGTGCCAGTAGTACCCGGTTTGTACGGGAGGTCCTATCCTACGAGCAGTACTTC

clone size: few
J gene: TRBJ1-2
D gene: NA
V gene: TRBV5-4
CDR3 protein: CASSLSAAPGSYTF
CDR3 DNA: TGTGCCAGCAGCTTGTCGGCGGCCCCAGGGTCCTACACCTTC

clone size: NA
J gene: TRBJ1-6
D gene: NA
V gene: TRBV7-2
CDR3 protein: CASSLVSAQGSPLHF
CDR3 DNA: TGTGCCAGCAGCTTAGTGAGTGCCCAGGGCTCACCCCTCCACTTT

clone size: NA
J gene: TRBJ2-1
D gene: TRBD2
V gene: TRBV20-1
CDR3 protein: CSASKGALAGYNEQFF
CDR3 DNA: TGCAGTGCTAGTAAAGGGGCCCTAGCGGGGTACAATGAGCAGTTCTTC